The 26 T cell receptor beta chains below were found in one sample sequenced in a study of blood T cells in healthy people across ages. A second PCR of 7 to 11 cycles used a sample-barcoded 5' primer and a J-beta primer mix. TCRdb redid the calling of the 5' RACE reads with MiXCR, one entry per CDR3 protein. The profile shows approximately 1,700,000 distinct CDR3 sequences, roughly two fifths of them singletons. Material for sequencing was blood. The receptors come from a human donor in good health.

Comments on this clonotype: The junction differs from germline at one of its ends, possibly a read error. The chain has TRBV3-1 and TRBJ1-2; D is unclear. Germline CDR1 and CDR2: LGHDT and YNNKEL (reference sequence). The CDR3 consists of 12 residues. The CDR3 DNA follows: TGTGTCAGCAGCCGGAACCCCCATGGCTACACCTTC. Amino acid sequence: CVSSRNPHGYTF.

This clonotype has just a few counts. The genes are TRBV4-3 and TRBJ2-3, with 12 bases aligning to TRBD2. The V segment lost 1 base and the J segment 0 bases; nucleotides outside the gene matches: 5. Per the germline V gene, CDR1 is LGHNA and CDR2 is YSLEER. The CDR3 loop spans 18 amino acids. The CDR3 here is CASSQGLAGGRSTDTQYF. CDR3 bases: TGCGCCAGCAGCCAAGGGCTAGCGGGGGGGCGAAGCACAGATACGCAGTATTTT.

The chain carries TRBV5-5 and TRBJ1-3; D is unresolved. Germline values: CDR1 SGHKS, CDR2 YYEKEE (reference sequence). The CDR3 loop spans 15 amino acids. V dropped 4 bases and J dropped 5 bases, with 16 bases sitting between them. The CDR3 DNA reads TGTGCCAGCAGCCCAGGAGATGCGCCCAGAAACACCATATATTTT. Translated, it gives CASSPGDAPRNTIYF.

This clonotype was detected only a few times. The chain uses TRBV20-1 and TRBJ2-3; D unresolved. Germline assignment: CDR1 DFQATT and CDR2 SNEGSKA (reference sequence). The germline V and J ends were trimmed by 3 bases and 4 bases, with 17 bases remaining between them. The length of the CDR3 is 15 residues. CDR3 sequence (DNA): TGCAGTGCTAGGCATCCTGAGATTGGGGCAGATACGCAGTATTTT. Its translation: CSARHPEIGADTQYF.

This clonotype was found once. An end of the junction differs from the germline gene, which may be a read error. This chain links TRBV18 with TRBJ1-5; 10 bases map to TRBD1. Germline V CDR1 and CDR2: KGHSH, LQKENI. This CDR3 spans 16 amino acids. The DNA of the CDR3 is TGTGCTAGCTCCCCCGGGACAGGGGTAAGCAATCAGCCCCAGCATTTT. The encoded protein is CASSPGTGVSNQPQHF.

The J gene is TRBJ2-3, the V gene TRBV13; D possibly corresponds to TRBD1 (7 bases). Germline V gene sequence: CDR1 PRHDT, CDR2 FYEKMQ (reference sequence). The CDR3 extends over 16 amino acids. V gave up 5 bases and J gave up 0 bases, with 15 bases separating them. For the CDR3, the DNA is TGTGCCAGCAGCGCGCGGGACAGCCCTAGCACAGATACGCAGTATTTT. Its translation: CASSARDSPSTDTQYF.

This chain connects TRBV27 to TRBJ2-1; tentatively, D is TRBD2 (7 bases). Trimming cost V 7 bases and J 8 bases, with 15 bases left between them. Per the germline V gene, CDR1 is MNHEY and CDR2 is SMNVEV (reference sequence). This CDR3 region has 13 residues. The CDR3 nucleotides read TGTGCCAGCACCAAGAGGGGGGGCTATGAGCAGTTCTTC. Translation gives CASTKRGGYEQFF.

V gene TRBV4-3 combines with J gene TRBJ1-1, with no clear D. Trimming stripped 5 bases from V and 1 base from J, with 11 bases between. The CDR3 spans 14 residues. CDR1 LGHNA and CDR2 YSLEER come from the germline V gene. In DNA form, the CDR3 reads TGCGCCAGCAGCACCGGACGGACGAACACTGAAGCTTTCTTT. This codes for CASSTGRTNTEAFF.

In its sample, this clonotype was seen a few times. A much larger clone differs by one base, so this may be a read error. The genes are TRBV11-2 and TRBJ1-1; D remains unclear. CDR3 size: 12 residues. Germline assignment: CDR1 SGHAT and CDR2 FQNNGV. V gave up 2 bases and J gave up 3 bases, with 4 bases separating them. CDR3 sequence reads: CASSLQHTEAFF. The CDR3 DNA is TGTGCCAGCAGCTTACAGCACACTGAAGCTTTCTTT.

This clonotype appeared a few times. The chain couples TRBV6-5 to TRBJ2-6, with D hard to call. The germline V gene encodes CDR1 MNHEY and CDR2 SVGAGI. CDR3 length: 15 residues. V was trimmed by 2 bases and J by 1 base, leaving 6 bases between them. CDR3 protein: CASSYEESGANVLTF. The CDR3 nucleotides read TGTGCCAGCAGTTACGAAGAGTCTGGGGCCAACGTCCTGACTTTC.

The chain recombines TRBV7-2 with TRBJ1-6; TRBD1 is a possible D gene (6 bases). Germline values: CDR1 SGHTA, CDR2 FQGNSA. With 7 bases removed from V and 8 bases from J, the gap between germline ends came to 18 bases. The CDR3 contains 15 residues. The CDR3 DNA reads TGTGCCAGCACCAATAACTTCAGGGGTTATTCACCCCTCCACTTT. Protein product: CASTNNFRGYSPLHF.

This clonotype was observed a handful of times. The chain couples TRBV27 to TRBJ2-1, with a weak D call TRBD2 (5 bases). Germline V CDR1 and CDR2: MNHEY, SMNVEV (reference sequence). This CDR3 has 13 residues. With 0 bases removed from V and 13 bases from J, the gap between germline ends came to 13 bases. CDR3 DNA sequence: TGTGCCAGCAGTTTATCGGGAGAGGGTTCCCAGTTCTTC. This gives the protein CASSLSGEGSQFF.

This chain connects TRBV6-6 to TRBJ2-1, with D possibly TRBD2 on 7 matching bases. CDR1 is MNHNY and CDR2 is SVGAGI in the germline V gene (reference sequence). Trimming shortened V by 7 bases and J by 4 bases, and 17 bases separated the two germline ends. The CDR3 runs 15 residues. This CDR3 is CASTLGGATYNEQFF. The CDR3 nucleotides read TGTGCCAGCACCCTTGGGGGGGCCACGTACAATGAGCAGTTCTTC.

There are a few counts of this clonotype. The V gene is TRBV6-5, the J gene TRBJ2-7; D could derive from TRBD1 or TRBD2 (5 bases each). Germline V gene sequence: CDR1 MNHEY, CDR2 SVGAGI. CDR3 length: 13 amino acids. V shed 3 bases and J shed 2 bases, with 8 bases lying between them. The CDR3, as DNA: TGTGCCAGCAGTTATGTGGGACCCTACGAGCAGTACTTC. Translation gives CASSYVGPYEQYF.

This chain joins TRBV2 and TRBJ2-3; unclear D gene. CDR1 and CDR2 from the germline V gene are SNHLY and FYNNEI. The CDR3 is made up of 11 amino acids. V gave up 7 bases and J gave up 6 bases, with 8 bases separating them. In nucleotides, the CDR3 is TGTGCCAGCACGAGAGACGATACGCAGTATTTT. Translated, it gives CASTRDDTQYF.

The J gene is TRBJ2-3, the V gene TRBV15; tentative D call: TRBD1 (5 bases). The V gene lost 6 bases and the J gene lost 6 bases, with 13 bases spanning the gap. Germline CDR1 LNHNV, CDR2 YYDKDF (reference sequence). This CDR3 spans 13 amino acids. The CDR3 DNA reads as TGTGCCACCAGAACCGCGAAGGGGGATACGCAGTATTTT. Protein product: CATRTAKGDTQYF.

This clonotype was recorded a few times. CDR3 amino acids: CASSLGETSDTQYF. In DNA form, the CDR3 reads TGTGCCAGCAGTTTGGGGGAGACTTCAGATACGCAGTATTTT. The chain carries TRBV27 and TRBJ2-3, with D possibly being TRBD1 or TRBD2 (5 bases each). Trimming stripped 3 bases from V and 4 bases from J, with 11 bases between. This CDR3 comprises 14 residues. Germline V gene lookup returns CDR1 MNHEY and CDR2 SMNVEV (reference sequence).

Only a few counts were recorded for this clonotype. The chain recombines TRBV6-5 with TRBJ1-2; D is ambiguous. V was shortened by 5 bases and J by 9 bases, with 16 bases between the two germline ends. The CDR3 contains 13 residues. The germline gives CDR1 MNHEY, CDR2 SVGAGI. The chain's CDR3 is CASSAPAHRSYTF. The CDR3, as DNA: TGTGCCAGCAGTGCCCCGGCCCATAGGAGCTACACCTTC.

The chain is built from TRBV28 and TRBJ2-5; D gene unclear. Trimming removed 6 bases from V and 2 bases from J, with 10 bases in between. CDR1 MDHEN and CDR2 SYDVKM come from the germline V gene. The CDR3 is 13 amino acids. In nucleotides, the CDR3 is TGTGCCAGCAGGTTCCTTATACAAGAGACCCAGTACTTC. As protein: CASRFLIQETQYF.

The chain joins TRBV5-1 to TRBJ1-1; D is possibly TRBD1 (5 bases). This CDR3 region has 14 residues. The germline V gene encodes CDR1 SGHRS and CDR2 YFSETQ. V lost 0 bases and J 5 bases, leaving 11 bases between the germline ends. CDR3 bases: TGCGCCAGCAGCTTGGAGGGGTGGGGGACTGAAGCTTTCTTT. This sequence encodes CASSLEGWGTEAFF.

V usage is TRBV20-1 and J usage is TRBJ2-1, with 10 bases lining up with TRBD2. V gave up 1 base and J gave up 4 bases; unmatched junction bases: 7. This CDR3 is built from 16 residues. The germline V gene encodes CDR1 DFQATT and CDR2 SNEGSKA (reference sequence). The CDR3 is CSARVGLAALYNEQFF. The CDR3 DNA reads TGCAGTGCTAGAGTTGGACTAGCGGCCTTATACAATGAGCAGTTCTTC.

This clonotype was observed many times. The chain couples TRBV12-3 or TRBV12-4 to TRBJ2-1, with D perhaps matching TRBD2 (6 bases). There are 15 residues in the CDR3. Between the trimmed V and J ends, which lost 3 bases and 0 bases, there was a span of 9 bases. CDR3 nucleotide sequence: TGTGCCAGCAGTTTGGACGGGAGCTCCTACAATGAGCAGTTCTTC. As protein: CASSLDGSSYNEQFF.

This chain's CDR3 is CASSGQADTEAFF. Written as DNA, the CDR3 is TGTGCCAGCTCAGGACAGGCAGACACTGAAGCTTTCTTT. This chain connects TRBV7-3 to TRBJ1-1, with TRBD1 identical over 7 bases. In germline, CDR1 is SGHTA, CDR2 FQGTGA. This CDR3 region has 13 residues. With V trimmed by 8 bases and J by 3 bases, 6 bases remained unmatched.

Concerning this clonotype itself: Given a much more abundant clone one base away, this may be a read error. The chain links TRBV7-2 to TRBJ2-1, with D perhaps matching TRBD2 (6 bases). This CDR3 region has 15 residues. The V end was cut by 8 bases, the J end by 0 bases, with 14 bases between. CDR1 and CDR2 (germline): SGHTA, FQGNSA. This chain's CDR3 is CTSSWRDSSYNEQFF. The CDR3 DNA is TGTACCAGCTCCTGGCGGGATAGCTCCTACAATGAGCAGTTCTTC.

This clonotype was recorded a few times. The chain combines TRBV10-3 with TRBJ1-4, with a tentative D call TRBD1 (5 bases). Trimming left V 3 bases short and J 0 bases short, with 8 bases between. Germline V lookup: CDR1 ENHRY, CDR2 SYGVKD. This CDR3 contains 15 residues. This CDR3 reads CAISDQGSTNEKLFF. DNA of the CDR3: TGTGCCATCAGTGACCAGGGTTCAACTAATGAAAAACTGTTTTTT.

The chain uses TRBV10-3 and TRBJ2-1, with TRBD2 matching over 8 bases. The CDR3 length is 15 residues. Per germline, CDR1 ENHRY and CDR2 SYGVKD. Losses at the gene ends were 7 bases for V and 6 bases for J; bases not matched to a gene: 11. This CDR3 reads CAITGRGRTGNEQFF. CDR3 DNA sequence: TGTGCCATCACCGGGAGGGGACGTACTGGCAATGAGCAGTTCTTC.